The 13 T cell receptor beta chains given below trace back to one sample, sequenced in a study of vaccination and CD4 T cells after COVID-19. Oncomine TCR Beta short-read sequencing was applied to DNA from cultured CD4+ T cells. One entry per CDR3 protein, called by TCRdb with MiXCR from the PCR reads. Of some 21,000 distinct CDR3 sequences listed, less than 65% are singletons. As to treatment: approximately 11-day PBMC culture with coronavirus spike peptide pools or control peptides (ViraFEST assay). Antigen specificity for these receptors is unknown. This sample comprised CD4+ T cells from blood, cultured in vitro, obtained after SARS-CoV-2 vaccination. Every receptor here comes from a human donor who received a COVID-19 vaccine.

V gene TRBV19 combines with J gene TRBJ1-5; maybe TRBD1 (6 bases). CDR1 and CDR2 (germline): LNHDA, SQIVND (reference sequence). The CDR3 is 17 residues long. Deletions cut 2 bases from V and 7 bases from J, with 21 bases between. CDR3 residues: CASSIIGGAGSWQPQHF. The CDR3 DNA sequence: TGTGCCAGTAGTATAATTGGGGGGGCCGGGAGTTGGCAGCCCCAGCATTTT.

The CDR3 here is CASSEYEGVMNTEAFF. The DNA of the CDR3 is TGTGCCAGCAGTGAATATGAGGGAGTTATGAACACTGAAGCTTTCTTT. The gene calls are TRBV25-1 and TRBJ1-1; D is undetermined. The CDR3 loop spans 16 amino acids. Deletions cut 0 bases from V and 0 bases from J, with 11 bases between. Germline lookup yields CDR1 MGHDK and CDR2 SYGVNS.

This clonotype was counted between two and nine times. The V gene is TRBV7-6, the J gene TRBJ2-7, with TRBD2 as a possible D gene (6 bases). Germline lookup yields CDR1 SGHVS and CDR2 FNYEAQ. The V and J ends lost 2 bases and 2 bases respectively, with 7 bases between them. The CDR3 loop spans 13 amino acids. The CDR3 here is CASSLSGAYEQYF. The CDR3, as DNA: TGTGCCAGCAGCTTATCGGGGGCCTACGAGCAGTACTTC.

The V call is TRBV30, the J call TRBJ1-1; D is undetermined. V was shortened by 5 bases and J by 5 bases, with 9 bases between the two germline ends. The CDR3 loop spans 11 amino acids. Germline V lookup: CDR1 GTSNPN, CDR2 SVGIG (reference sequence). The chain's CDR3 is CAWLGGTEAFF. For the CDR3, the DNA is TGTGCCTGGTTAGGAGGGACTGAAGCTTTCTTT.

This chain joins TRBV2 and TRBJ2-6, with 7 bases aligning to TRBD2. The junction had 9 bases not matched to a gene; V was cut back by 10 bases and J by 0 bases. The CDR3 has 16 residues. The germline V gene has CDR1 SNHLY and CDR2 FYNNEI. The CDR3 loop is CATRQGLISGANVLTF. CDR3 DNA: TGTGCCACCCGCCAGGGACTAATCTCTGGGGCCAACGTCCTGACTTTC. The complete variable domain, with remaining parts taken from reference TRBV2 and TRBJ2-6, reads EPEVTQTPSHQVTQMGQEVILRCVPISNHLYFYWYRQILGQKVEFLVSFYNNEISEKSEIFDDQFSVERPDGSNFTLKIRSTKLEDSAMYFCATRQGLISGANVLTFGAGSRLTVL.

This clonotype was seen more than once but under ten times. J is TRBJ1-1 and V is TRBV20-1; TRBD1 might be the D (6 bases). V lost 4 bases, J lost 9 bases, and 18 bases lay in between. The germline gives CDR1 DFQATT, CDR2 SNEGSKA (reference sequence). The CDR3 has 13 residues. CDR3 sequence: CSAKHDRKSQAFF. The CDR3 nucleotides read TGCAGTGCTAAGCACGACAGGAAGTCGCAAGCTTTCTTT.

The chain employs TRBV20-1 and TRBJ2-3; D not certain. From germline, CDR1 is DFQATT and CDR2 SNEGSKA (reference sequence). V was pared by 5 bases and J by 2 bases, with 17 bases between. The CDR3 spans 15 residues. The CDR3 reads CSADVGSPDTDTQYF. The CDR3 DNA reads as TGCAGTGCTGATGTTGGTAGCCCGGACACAGATACGCAGTATTTT.

This rearrangement joins TRBV7-2 to TRBJ1-1; no reliable D call. The CDR3 runs 13 residues. Trimming pared 0 bases from V and 5 bases from J, leaving 7 bases between. CDR1 SGHTA and CDR2 FQGNSA come from the germline V gene. CDR3 DNA sequence: TGTGCCAGCAGCTTAGCGCAAGGTACTGAAGCTTTCTTT. Its protein product is CASSLAQGTEAFF.

The rearrangement joins TRBV5-4 to TRBJ1-2; D not certain. The CDR3 length is 14 residues. The germline V gene encodes CDR1 SGHNT and CDR2 YYREEE (reference sequence). V dropped 0 bases and J dropped 0 bases, with 6 bases sitting between them. The DNA for the CDR3 is TGTGCCAGCAGCTTGGCCCGATCTAACTATGGCTACACCTTC. Protein sequence: CASSLARSNYGYTF.

The rearrangement joins TRBV19 to TRBJ1-5; 8 bases are shared with TRBD1. V shed 7 bases, J shed 2 bases, and the junction held 7 bases outside the gene matches. The CDR3 totals 15 residues. Germline values: CDR1 LNHDA, CDR2 SQIVND (reference sequence). CDR3 sequence reads: CASTFDRGGNQPQHF. The CDR3 nucleotides are TGTGCCAGTACCTTTGACAGGGGCGGCAATCAGCCCCAGCATTTT. Based on the CDR3 plus reference TRBV19 and TRBJ1-5, the full variable domain is DGGITQSPKYLFRKEGQNVTLSCEQNLNHDAMYWYRQDPGQGLRLIYYSQIVNDFQKGDIAEGYSVSREKKESFPLTVTSAQKNPTAFYLCASTFDRGGNQPQHFGDGTRLSIL.

The chain carries TRBV7-3 and TRBJ2-3; TRBD1 agrees at 7 bases. Trimming cost V 4 bases and J 0 bases; bases outside gene matches: 4. Germline V gene sequence: CDR1 SGHTA, CDR2 FQGTGA. The CDR3 is 15 amino acids. CDR3 coding DNA: TGTGCCAGCAGCTCGGGACAGTCTAGCACAGATACGCAGTATTTT. Its translation is CASSSGQSSTDTQYF.

The sample holds a few counts of this clonotype. The chain combines TRBV20-1 with TRBJ2-5; D unresolved. The ends were cut back, 0 bases at V and 4 bases at J, with 9 bases in the middle. The germline gives CDR1 DFQATT, CDR2 SNEGSKA (reference sequence). There are 13 residues in the CDR3. The CDR3 reads CSARDANRETQYF. DNA of the CDR3: TGCAGTGCTAGAGATGCCAATCGAGAGACCCAGTACTTC.

CDR3 nucleotide sequence: TGTGCCAGCAGTGAAGACAGACAAGAGACCCAGTACTTC. Its translation: CASSEDRQETQYF. The chain is built from TRBV6-1 and TRBJ2-5; no definite D call. The V end was cut by 1 base, the J end by 2 bases, with 5 bases between. The germline V gene encodes CDR1 MNHNS and CDR2 SASEGT. CDR3 length equals 13 residues.